These T cell receptor beta chains were read from a single sample in a study of tumor and adjacent non-tumor tissue in lung cancer. TCRdb redid the calling of the multiplex PCR reads with MiXCR, one entry per CDR3 protein. The sample includes over 60,000 distinct CDR3 sequences, about 80% of them seen just once. Material for sequencing was lung tumor tissue. These receptors came from a man in his 60s with non-small cell lung cancer. Both conserved end residues are part of each CDR3. D genes are given only for firm matches. Where a row states a size, it is once, few, many or the class of an expanded clone; other rows omit it.

>once|TRBJ2-3|TRBV29-1|.
TGCAGCGATGATCCGGGACGGATGACAGATACGCAGTATTTT
CSDDPGRMTDTQYF
>.|TRBJ2-3|TRBV28|.
TGTGTCAACAGTTTATGGGGGAGAGGGGATACGCAGTATTTT
CVNSLWGRGDTQYF
>.|TRBJ1-2|TRBV6-6|.
TGTGCCAGCAGTTACTCGAGTAATAAGGGACATGGCTACATCTTC
CASSYSSNKGHGYIF
>.|TRBJ2-2|TRBV29-1|.
TGCAGCGTTTTGAACAGGGGAGGGAACACCGGGGGGCTGTTTTTT
CSVLNRGGNTGGLFF
>few|TRBJ2-3|TRBV13|.
TGTGCCAGCAGCCAGACTGGAACTAGCACAGATACGCAGTATTTT
CASSQTGTSTDTQYF
>.|TRBJ1-2|TRBV30|.
TGTGCCTGGGGTAGGGTGGAAGTTTATGGCTACACCTTC
CAWGRVEVYGYTF
>once|TRBJ2-7|TRBV11-1|.
TGTGCCAGCAGGCGGCATAGGACTATCCACGTGCAGTACTTC
CASRRHRTIHVQYF
>.|TRBJ2-7|TRBV6-5|.
TGTGCCAGCAGTTACTCAAGGCAGGGGAGGGCCGAGCAGTACTTC
CASSYSRQGRAEQYF
>.|TRBJ1-1|TRBV29-1|.
TGCAACGTTGAGGTCCCCGGGTTTGGTGAAGTTTTCTTT
CNVEVPGFGEVFF
>.|TRBJ2-3|TRBV29-1|.
TGCAGCGTTGATTCCGGGGCGACAGGCACATATACGCAGTATTTT
CSVDSGATGTYTQYF
>.|TRBJ2-5|TRBV5-5|.
TGTGCCAGCAGTCATCCGGGACGGAGAGTGACCCAGTACTTC
CASSHPGRRVTQYF
>.|TRBJ2-3|TRBV20-1|TRBD2
TGCAGTGCTACCTTGGGACTAGCGGGATGTGGAGAAACGCAGTATTTT
CSATLGLAGCGETQYF
>.|TRBJ1-5|TRBV29-1|.
TGCAGCGTTGCTCCAGGGCGAGATCAGCCCCAGTATTTC
CSVAPGRDQPQYF
>many|TRBJ2-7|TRBV13|TRBD2
TGTGCCAGCAGCTGGGGCCTAGCGGGAGTGTCCTACGAGCAGTACTTC
CASSWGLAGVSYEQYF
>.|TRBJ2-1|TRBV11-3|TRBD2
TGTGCTAGCAGCTACCTAGCGGGAACCTACAATAAGCAGTTCTTC
CASSYLAGTYNKQFF
>many|TRBJ2-1|TRBV13|.
TGTGCCAGCAGCTCCCCGACTAGAAGGGCCAATGAGCAGTTCTTC
CASSSPTRRANEQFF
>.|TRBJ2-7|TRBV6-5|.
TGTACCAGCAGTTACGGGAGCTACGAGCAATACTTC
CTSSYGSYEQYF
>.|TRBJ1-5|TRBV6-6|.
TGTGCCAGCCACCGCCTGACAGATAGCAATCAGCCACAGCATTTT
CASHRLTDSNQPQHF
>.|TRBJ2-5|TRBV5-1|.
TGCGCCAGCAGCTTGGATAGCGGCAGTCGGGGAGAGACACAGTACTTC
CASSLDSGSRGETQYF
>large|TRBJ2-1|TRBV12-3/TRBV12-4|TRBD2
TGTGCCAGCAGTTTCAGGACTAGCGGTCGGAGTTACGGCAATGAGCAGTTCTTC
CASSFRTSGRSYGNEQFF
>few|TRBJ2-7|TRBV6-5|.
TGTGTCAGCAGTTATGGGACTGGACAGGTTTACGAGCAGTACTTC
CVSSYGTGQVYEQYF
>.|TRBJ2-7|TRBV11-3|.
TGTGCCAGCAGCTTAGGAATTGTGTCTGGTAACTACGAGCAGTACTTC
CASSLGIVSGNYEQYF
>.|TRBJ1-4|TRBV20-1|.
TGCATTGTTAGAGAGCTGGCCGGTGAAAAACTGTTTTTT
CIVRELAGEKLFF
>many|TRBJ2-2|TRBV6-5|TRBD1
TGTGCCAGCGGCTCGGACAGGGTATACACCGGGGAGCTGTTTTTT
CASGSDRVYTGELFF
>.|TRBJ2-5|TRBV28|TRBD1
TGTGCCAGCACCAGGAGACAGGGCTCGGAGACCCAGTACTTC
CASTRRQGSETQYF
>.|TRBJ2-1|TRBV6-5|.
TGTGTCAGCAGTTACGGGATCATGGATGAGCAGTTCTTC
CVSSYGIMDEQFF